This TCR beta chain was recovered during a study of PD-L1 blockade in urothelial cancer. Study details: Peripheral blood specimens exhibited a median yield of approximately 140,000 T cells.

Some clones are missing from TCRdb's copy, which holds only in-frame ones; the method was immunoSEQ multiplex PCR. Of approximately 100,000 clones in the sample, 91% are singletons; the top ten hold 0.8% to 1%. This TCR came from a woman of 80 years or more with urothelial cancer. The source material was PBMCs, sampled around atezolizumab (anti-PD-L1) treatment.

The DNA of the CDR3 is TGCGCCAGCAGCTTAGACCTCGACAGATTCTCCTACGAGCAGTACTTC. Protein: CASSLDLDRFSYEQYF. The chain links TRBV5-1 to TRBJ2-7; weak D call: TRBD1 (5 bases). Looked up from germline, CDR1 is SGHRS and CDR2 is YFSETQ. This CDR3 is 16 amino acids long. The V end lost 2 bases, the J end lost 0 bases, and 15 bases lay between the germline ends.